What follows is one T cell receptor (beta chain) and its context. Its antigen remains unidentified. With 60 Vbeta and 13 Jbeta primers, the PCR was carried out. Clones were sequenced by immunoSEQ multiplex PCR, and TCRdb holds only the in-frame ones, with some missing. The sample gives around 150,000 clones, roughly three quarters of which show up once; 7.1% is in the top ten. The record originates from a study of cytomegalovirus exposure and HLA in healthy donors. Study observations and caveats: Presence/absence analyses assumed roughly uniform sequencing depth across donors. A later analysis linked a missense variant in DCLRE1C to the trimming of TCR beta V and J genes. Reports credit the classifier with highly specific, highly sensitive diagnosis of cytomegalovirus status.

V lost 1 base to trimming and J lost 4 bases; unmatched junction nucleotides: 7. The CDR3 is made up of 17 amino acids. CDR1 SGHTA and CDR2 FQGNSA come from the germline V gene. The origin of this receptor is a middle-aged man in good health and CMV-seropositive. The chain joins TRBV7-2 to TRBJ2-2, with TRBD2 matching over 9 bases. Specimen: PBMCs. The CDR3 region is CASSLEGLAGSTGELFF. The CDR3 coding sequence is TGTGCCAGCAGCTTAGAGGGGCTAGCGGGGTCCACCGGGGAGCTGTTTTTT. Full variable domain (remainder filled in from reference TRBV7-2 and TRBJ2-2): GAGVSQSPSNKVTEKGKDVELRCDPISGHTALYWYRQSLGQGLEFLIYFQGNSAPDKSGLPSDRFSAERTGGSVSTLTIQRTQQEDSAVYLCASSLEGLAGSTGELFFGEGSRLTVL.